This TCR beta chain originates from a study of blood T cell repertoires in COVID-19. Some clones are missing from TCRdb's copy, which holds only in-frame ones; the method was immunoSEQ multiplex PCR. The sample yields about 200,000 clones, around three quarters seen once. This CDR3 region has 16 residues. V lost 4 bases to trimming and J lost 1 base, with 13 bases between them. Germline V CDR1 and CDR2: ENHRY, SYGVKD. The sequence came from a woman in her seventies with acute or convalescent COVID-19. This rearrangement joins TRBV10-3 to TRBJ1-4; D is perhaps TRBD1 (5 bases). Specimen: peripheral blood. CDR3 sequence (DNA): TGTGCCATCAGTGCGGGCAGGGTGGAAACTAATGAAAAACTGTTTTTT. This sequence encodes CAISAGRVETNEKLFF.